This T cell receptor beta chain was captured in a study of cytomegalovirus exposure and HLA in healthy donors. Broader study findings: Reportedly, diagnosis of cytomegalovirus status by the classifier showed high specificity and sensitivity. Cytomegalovirus-associated TCR beta chains were listed, numbering 150 to 200. Testing in vitro showed three CMV-associated chains specific for CMV antigens.

Sequencing was performed with immunoSEQ multiplex PCR; in TCRdb, only in-frame clones are kept and a portion is missing. The sample has 190,000 or so clones, more than 65% seen once. About this clone itself: The antigen remains unidentified.

Specimen: PBMCs. The TCR originated in a woman aged 18-29 years in good health and CMV-seropositive.

The CDR3 protein is CATTGGHGEAFF. DNA of the CDR3: TGTGCCACCACTGGGGGACATGGTGAAGCTTTCTTT. The chain has TRBV15 and TRBJ1-1, with TRBD1 as a possible D gene (6 bases). The V gene's germline CDR1 is LNHNV and CDR2 YYDKDF (reference sequence). V lost 7 bases and J lost 7, with 13 bases in between. The CDR3 is 12 amino acids.